The present entry profiles one TCR beta chain with its context. From germline, CDR1 is SEHNR and CDR2 FQNEAQ (reference sequence). The CDR3 is 15 residues long. V lost 11 bases and J lost 2, with 20 bases in between. Assay: immunoSEQ multiplex PCR; the TCRdb copy retains only in-frame clones and omits some. The table records 7,500 to 8,000 clones, 86% of them present only once. The data stem from a study of blood T cell repertoires in COVID-19. This clonotype was obtained from a woman in her sixties with active COVID-19. The sequencing sample was made of peripheral blood. The rearrangement uses TRBV7-9 and TRBJ2-3; TRBD1 is a possible D gene (6 bases). The CDR3 region is CASRGRDTDTDTQYF. The CDR3, as DNA: TGTGCCTCAAGGGGCAGGGACACTGACACAGATACGCAGTATTTT.